Listed below are T cell receptor beta chains from one sample, sequenced in a study of OX40 agonist ivuxolimab in advanced cancers. The repertoire was sequenced with immunoSEQ multiplex PCR; TCRdb's copy has only in-frame clones and lacks some. The table lists around 67,000 clones, about 90% of them singletons, with roughly 1.3% in the top ten. The sequencing here drew on CD4+ or CD8+ T cells sorted from blood, taken in a trial of the OX40 agonist ivuxolimab. All receptors come from an adult with an advanced solid tumor such as melanoma, head and neck, liver or kidney cancer. The CDR3 runs from the conserved cysteine through the conserved F or W. D genes are given only for firm matches. Expanded clones get a size class; other rows say once, few or many, or leave the size out.

V gene	J gene	D gene	clone size	CDR3 DNA	CDR3 protein
TRBV7-9	TRBJ2-3	TRBD2	-	TGTGCCAGCAGCTTTTCAGCTCTAGCGGGGGTCACAGATACGCAGTATTTT	CASSFSALAGVTDTQYF
TRBV5-1	TRBJ1-4	TRBD1	-	TGCGCCAGCAGCCAGCAAGGGGGCCGGTATGAAAAACTGTTTTTT	CASSQQGGRYEKLFF
TRBV28	TRBJ1-6	-	-	TGTGCCAGCAGTTTCCCCCTTTACCCCCTCCACTTT	CASSFPLYPLHF
TRBV5-4	TRBJ2-7	TRBD1	-	TGTGCCAGCAGCTTGGGGGACAGAGGACTCTACGAGCAGTACTTC	CASSLGDRGLYEQYF
TRBV5-1	TRBJ1-2	-	-	TGCGCCAGCAGCCTCCGGCAGGGATCTAACTATGGCTACACCTTC	CASSLRQGSNYGYTF
TRBV7-7	TRBJ2-1	TRBD2	-	TGTGCCAGCAGCTTAGGGGCGGGAGGGCGTTACGATGAGCAGTTCTTC	CASSLGAGGRYDEQFF
TRBV7-3	TRBJ1-3	-	-	TGTGCCAGTAGGGGGGACGGAAACACCATATATTTT	CASRGDGNTIYF
TRBV6-1	TRBJ2-7	TRBD1	-	TGTGCCAGCAGTGAACAGACAGGGCCCTACGAGCAGTACTTC	CASSEQTGPYEQYF
TRBV5-8	TRBJ1-1	TRBD1	-	TGTGCCAGCAGCTCTAGAAATACAGGGGGCTCTGAAGCTTTCTTT	CASSSRNTGGSEAFF
TRBV7-8	TRBJ1-5	-	-	TGTGCCAGCAGCTTAGAAGGACAGCCCCAGCATTTT	CASSLEGQPQHF
TRBV16	TRBJ1-3	-	-	TGTGCCAGCAGCCAATCACGGGGTGGAGGAAACACCATATATTTT	CASSQSRGGGNTIYF
TRBV21-1	TRBJ1-1	-	once	TGTGCCAGCAGCTTCACCGGGACAGGGACGATGAACACTGAAGCTTTCTTT	CASSFTGTGTMNTEAFF
TRBV5-1	TRBJ2-1	-	-	TGCGCCAGCAGCTTGGTGGGGGAAACCTACAATGAGCAGTTCTTC	CASSLVGETYNEQFF
TRBV18	TRBJ1-2	-	-	TGTGCCAGCTCACCTTCAACGGACAGTCCATCCTTC	CASSPSTDSPSF
TRBV5-1	TRBJ2-1	TRBD2	-	TGCGCCAGCAGCTCAGCGGGAGGGCCGTGGAATGAGCAGTTCTTC	CASSSAGGPWNEQFF
TRBV4-1	TRBJ2-2	TRBD2	-	TGCGCCAGCAGCCAACGGCTAGCGGGGGGCACCGGGGAGCTGTTTTTT	CASSQRLAGGTGELFF
TRBV29-1	TRBJ2-7	-	-	TGCAGCGTTGAGGGATATGGGGGGAGGACCTACGAGCAGTACTTC	CSVEGYGGRTYEQYF
TRBV28	TRBJ2-7	-	-	TGTGCCAGCAATTCGGGGGAGCCCAACGAGCAGTACTTC	CASNSGEPNEQYF
TRBV30	TRBJ2-1	-	-	TGTGCCTGGAGTGTGGGGGGGCCTGGAGTTGAGCAGTTCTTC	CAWSVGGPGVEQFF
TRBV30	TRBJ1-6	-	-	TGTGCCTGCCCCCTCAGGGACCGAAATTCACCCCTCCACTTT	CACPLRDRNSPLHF
TRBV6-6	TRBJ2-2	-	medium-sized	TGTGCCAGCAGTTATCGGACAGCCGGGGAGCTGTTTTTT	CASSYRTAGELFF
TRBV7-2	TRBJ2-1	-	-	TGTGCCAGCAGGTCTATGTCGCAAGCCTACAATGAGCAGTTCTTC	CASRSMSQAYNEQFF
TRBV29-1	TRBJ2-1	-	-	TGCAGCGTTCTGTGGGGCAACAATGAGCAGTTCTTC	CSVLWGNNEQFF
TRBV5-6	TRBJ1-4	-	-	TGTGCCAGCAGCTTGTGGGCGAAGGCGGCTAATAATGAAAAACTGTTTTTT	CASSLWAKAANNEKLFF
TRBV6-5	TRBJ1-6	-	-	TGTGCCAGCAGTTACTCGGTTGGGACCTCACCCCTCCACTTT	CASSYSVGTSPLHF
TRBV6-6	TRBJ2-7	-	-	TGTGCCAGCAGTTGGACGGATAACTACGAGCAGTACTTC	CASSWTDNYEQYF
TRBV2	TRBJ2-5	TRBD2	-	TGTGCCAGCAGTGAGTCCGGGAGGCTCGAGACCCAGTACTTC	CASSESGRLETQYF
TRBV18	TRBJ1-4	-	-	TGTGCCAGCTCACCAGCAGGGGAGGTCGGTGAAAAACTGTTTTTT	CASSPAGEVGEKLFF
TRBV7-2	TRBJ1-4	-	once	TGTGCCAGCTCAGTCGGCGAGGAGGACAATAATGATGAAAAACTGTTTTTT	CASSVGEEDNNDEKLFF
TRBV5-1	TRBJ2-3	TRBD1	-	TGCGCCAGCAGCTTGGTTTTGGGGACAGGGGACGATACGCAGTATTTT	CASSLVLGTGDDTQYF
TRBV6-5	TRBJ1-1	-	-	TGTGCCAGCAGTTACGAGATCAGGGGTATCACTGAAGCTTTCTTT	CASSYEIRGITEAFF
TRBV6-1	TRBJ1-2	-	once	TGTGCCAGCAGTATGCAGGGATCTAACTATGGCTACACCTTC	CASSMQGSNYGYTF
TRBV15	TRBJ2-1	TRBD2	-	TGTGCCACCAGCAGAGGTAGCGGGAGGGCCGATGAGCAGTTCTTC	CATSRGSGRADEQFF
TRBV2	TRBJ1-1	-	-	TGTGCCAGCAGCGCCACAAGGAGGGCGCGAACTGAAGCTTTCTTT	CASSATRRARTEAFF
TRBV19	TRBJ1-1	TRBD1	-	TGTGCCAATCCGGGACAGGCGAACACTGAAGCTTTCTTT	CANPGQANTEAFF
TRBV30	TRBJ1-5	-	-	TGTGCCTGGAGTCTCTACCAGACAGGACCCCAGCATTTT	CAWSLYQTGPQHF
TRBV19	TRBJ2-3	-	-	TGTGCCAGTAGTATGGCCGGGCGGGGCCATACAGATACGCAGTATTTT	CASSMAGRGHTDTQYF
TRBV18	TRBJ2-5	-	-	TGTGCCAGCTCACCACCGACGGGAAAAGAGACCCAGTACTTC	CASSPPTGKETQYF
TRBV14	TRBJ1-4	-	-	TGTGCCAGCAGCCTCTGGGGTGCTAATGAAAAACTGTTTTTT	CASSLWGANEKLFF
TRBV15	TRBJ2-6	TRBD1	-	TGTGCCACCAGCAGCCCGGGACAGGGGAATGGGGCCAACGTCCTGACTTTC	CATSSPGQGNGANVLTF
TRBV5-3	TRBJ1-5	TRBD1	-	TGTGCCAGAAGCTTGGGAACAGGGGCCGGGAATCAGCCCCAGCATTTT	CARSLGTGAGNQPQHF
TRBV1	TRBJ2-3	-	-	TGCACCAGCAGCCAAGAACGGGGCGGGGGGGGCACAGATACGCAGTATTTT	CTSSQERGGGGTDTQYF
TRBV7-6	TRBJ2-7	-	few	TGTGCCAGCAGCTTAGTCAGGGGTAAGCAGTACTTC	CASSLVRGKQYF
TRBV28	TRBJ1-6	TRBD1	-	TGTGCCAGCAGTTTCCCCCGGCCCGGGACAGGGCTCAGCTCCTATAATTCACCCCTCCACTTT	CASSFPRPGTGLSSYNSPLHF
TRBV11-2	TRBJ1-1	-	-	TGTGCCAGCAGCTTTACAGGGAGGGGCACTGAAGCTTTCTTT	CASSFTGRGTEAFF
TRBV11-2	TRBJ2-5	-	-	TGTGCCAGCAGCCCTCAGGGTATCCAAGAGACCCAGTACTTC	CASSPQGIQETQYF
TRBV5-5	TRBJ1-5	-	-	TGTGCCAGCAGCTTCGGAGGGAATAGCAATCAGCCCCAGCATTTT	CASSFGGNSNQPQHF
TRBV14	TRBJ2-5	-	-	TGTGCCAGCAGCAAAGGGGTGGCGATGGGGGAGACCCAGTACTTC	CASSKGVAMGETQYF
TRBV27	TRBJ2-7	-	-	TGTGCCAGCAGTCTCGCGATGACCCGGGACGGCCTCTCCTACGAGCAGTACTTC	CASSLAMTRDGLSYEQYF
TRBV30	TRBJ2-7	TRBD1	-	TGTGCCTGGAGTGTTGGGACAGGAAATTACGAGCAGTACTTC	CAWSVGTGNYEQYF
TRBV15	TRBJ2-1	-	-	TGTGCCACCAGCGGGGAAGAGGGACCAAGCTCCTACAATGAGCAGTTCTTC	CATSGEEGPSSYNEQFF